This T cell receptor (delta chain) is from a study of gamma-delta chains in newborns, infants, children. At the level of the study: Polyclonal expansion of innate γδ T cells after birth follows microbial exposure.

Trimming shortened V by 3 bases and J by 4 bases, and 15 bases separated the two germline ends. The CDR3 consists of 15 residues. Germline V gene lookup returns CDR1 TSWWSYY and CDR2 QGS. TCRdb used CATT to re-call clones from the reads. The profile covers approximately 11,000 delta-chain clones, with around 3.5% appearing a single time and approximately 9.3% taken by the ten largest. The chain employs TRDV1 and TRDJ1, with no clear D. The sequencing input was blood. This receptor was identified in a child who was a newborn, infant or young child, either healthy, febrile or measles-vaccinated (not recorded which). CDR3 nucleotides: TGTGCTCTTGGGGATATCTCGGGTGACAGCGATAAACTCATCTTT. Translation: CALGDISGDSDKLIF.